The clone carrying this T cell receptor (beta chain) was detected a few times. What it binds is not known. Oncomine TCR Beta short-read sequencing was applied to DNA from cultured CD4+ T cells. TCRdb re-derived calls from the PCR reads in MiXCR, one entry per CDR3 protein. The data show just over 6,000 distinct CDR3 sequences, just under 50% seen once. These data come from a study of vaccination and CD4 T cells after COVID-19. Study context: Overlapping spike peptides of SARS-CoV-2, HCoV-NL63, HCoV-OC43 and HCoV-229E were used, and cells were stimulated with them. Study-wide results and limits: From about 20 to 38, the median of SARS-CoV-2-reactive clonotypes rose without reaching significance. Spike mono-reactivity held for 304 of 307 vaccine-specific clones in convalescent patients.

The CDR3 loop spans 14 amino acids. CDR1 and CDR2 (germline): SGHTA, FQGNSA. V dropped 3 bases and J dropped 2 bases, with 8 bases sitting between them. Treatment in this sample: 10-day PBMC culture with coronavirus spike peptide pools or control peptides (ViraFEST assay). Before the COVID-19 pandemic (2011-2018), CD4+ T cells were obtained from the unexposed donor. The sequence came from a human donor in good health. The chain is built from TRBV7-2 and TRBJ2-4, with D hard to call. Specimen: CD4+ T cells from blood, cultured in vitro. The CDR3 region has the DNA TGTGCCAGCAGCTTCAGCTTATCCAAAAACATTCAGTACTTC. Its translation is CASSFSLSKNIQYF.